The 14 T cell receptor beta chains below come from one sample, sequenced in a study of T cells after yellow fever vaccination. TCRdb used MiXCR to reprocess the 5' RACE reads, holding one entry per CDR3 protein. The repertoire consists of roughly 150,000 distinct CDR3 sequences, with 5% to 8% occurring once and the leading ten covering about 0.61%. The material sequenced was CD4+ T cells sorted from PBMCs, taken 10 days after the yellow fever booster vaccination. Source of these receptors: a man aged 25-45 years who received the YFV17D yellow fever vaccine.

This clonotype was counted many times. V usage is TRBV5-1 and J usage is TRBJ2-3; perhaps D is TRBD1 or TRBD2 (5 bases each). Germline lookup yields CDR1 SGHRS and CDR2 YFSETQ. The CDR3 has 15 amino acids. V dropped 4 bases and J dropped 6 bases, with 18 bases sitting between them. In DNA, the CDR3 is TGCGCCAGCAGCCGGGTGGACCCCAGGGAGGATACGCAGTATTTT. Amino acids: CASSRVDPREDTQYF. Full variable domain (remainder filled in from reference TRBV5-1 and TRBJ2-3): KAGVTQTPRYLIKTRGQQVTLSCSPISGHRSVSWYQQTPGQGLQFLFEYFSETQRNKGNFPGRFSGRQFSNSRSEMNVSTLELGDSALYLCASSRVDPREDTQYFGPGTRLTVL.

This chain links TRBV4-3 with TRBJ2-3, with no clear D. This CDR3 is built from 13 residues. Germline V gives CDR1 LGHNA, CDR2 YSLEER. Trimming stripped 3 bases from V and 5 bases from J, with 9 bases between. This CDR3 reads CASSQGPEDTQYF. The DNA for the CDR3 is TGCGCCAGCAGCCAGGGTCCTGAAGATACGCAGTATTTT.

The chain combines TRBV6-2 or TRBV6-3 with TRBJ2-7, with 8 bases fitting TRBD1. The germline gives CDR1 MNHEY, CDR2 SVGEGT. The CDR3 is made up of 13 amino acids. V dropped 6 bases and J dropped 6; count of bases not matched to a gene: 7. The DNA of the CDR3 is TGTGCCAGCAGACTGGACAGGGTGCGCGAGCAGTACTTC. Protein: CASRLDRVREQYF.

This clonotype was seen at least ten times. CDR3 loop: CASSYRTGDTEAFF. CDR3 bases: TGCGCCAGCAGCTACCGGACAGGGGACACTGAAGCTTTCTTT. The chain has TRBV4-3 and TRBJ1-1; 9 bases match TRBD1. J lost 3 bases, V lost 5 bases, and 4 bases had no gene match. Germline V gives CDR1 LGHNA, CDR2 YSLEER. This CDR3 is 14 amino acids long.

This clonotype was seen more than once but under ten times. The rearrangement joins TRBV12-3 or TRBV12-4 to TRBJ1-2, with 10 bases lining up with TRBD1. V shed 6 bases, J shed 13 bases, and the junction held 14 bases outside the gene matches. This CDR3 has 14 amino acids. The CDR3 loop reads CASSHRATGGSSTF. DNA for the CDR3: TGTGCCAGCAGCCACCGGGCGACAGGGGGCAGTTCCACCTTC.

This clonotype has a count of ten or more. V and J are TRBV12-3 or TRBV12-4 and TRBJ1-2; perhaps TRBD1 as D (5 bases). This CDR3 has 13 amino acids. Trimming took off 3 bases at V and 5 bases at J, with 10 bases between the two ends. The CDR3 DNA is TGTGCCAGCAGTTTGGGGGAGCTTTATGGCTACACCTTC. The encoded protein is CASSLGELYGYTF.

This clonotype was observed at least ten times. The chain links TRBV5-1 to TRBJ1-2, with D uncertain. Germline-derived CDR1 and CDR2 are SGHRS and YFSETQ. The CDR3 extends over 13 amino acids. Trimming pared 4 bases from V and 6 bases from J, leaving 13 bases between. CDR3 residues: CASSRSGSDGYTF. CDR3 DNA: TGCGCCAGCAGCCGGAGTGGCTCTGATGGCTACACCTTC.

This clonotype was seen at least ten times. The gene calls are TRBV25-1 and TRBJ2-3; D is uncertain. The CDR3 contains 12 residues. V was shortened by 4 bases and J by 6 bases, with 8 bases between the two germline ends. Per germline, CDR1 MGHDK and CDR2 SYGVNS. The CDR3 sequence is CASSGPSDTQYF. CDR3 nucleotide sequence: TGTGCCAGCAGTGGCCCGTCGGATACGCAGTATTTT. The complete variable domain, with remaining parts taken from reference TRBV25-1 and TRBJ2-3, reads EADIYQTPRYLVIGTGKKITLECSQTMGHDKMYWYQQDPGMELHLIHYSYGVNSTEKGDLSSESTVSRIRTEHFPLTLESARPSHTSQYLCASSGPSDTQYFGPGTRLTVL.

At least ten counts were recorded for this clonotype. The chain employs TRBV5-4 and TRBJ2-5; 7 bases match TRBD1. The V segment lost 4 bases and the J segment 2 bases; nucleotides outside the gene matches: 8. Germline assignment: CDR1 SGHNT and CDR2 YYREEE (reference sequence). This CDR3 region has 15 residues. The CDR3 is CASSLNKGAQETQYF. The CDR3 DNA sequence: TGTGCCAGCAGCCTAAATAAGGGGGCTCAAGAGACCCAGTACTTC. Using reference TRBV5-4 and TRBJ2-5 for the parts outside the CDR3, the full variable domain is ETGVTQSPTHLIKTRGQQVTLRCSSQSGHNTVSWYQQALGQGPQFIFQYYREEENGRGNFPPRFSGLQFPNYSSELNVNALELDDSALYLCASSLNKGAQETQYFGPGTRLLVL.

This clonotype was seen ten or more times. The gene calls are TRBV7-2 and TRBJ2-4; TRBD2 is a possible D gene (5 bases). Germline values: CDR1 SGHTA, CDR2 FQGNSA. The CDR3 totals 14 residues. With 3 bases removed from V and 1 base from J, the gap between germline ends came to 7 bases. The CDR3 spells CASSLRRAKNIQYF. The CDR3 DNA is TGTGCCAGCAGCTTGAGGAGGGCCAAAAACATTCAGTACTTC.

This clonotype was recorded many times. The chain has TRBV20-1 and TRBJ1-1; D is unresolved. This CDR3 is 16 amino acids long. Germline V gene lookup returns CDR1 DFQATT and CDR2 SNEGSKA (reference sequence). The V end was cut by 1 base, the J end by 1 base, with 16 bases between. CDR3 sequence reads: CSARGLRTVQNTEAFF. In DNA form, the CDR3 reads TGCAGTGCTAGAGGGTTGCGGACGGTTCAGAACACTGAAGCTTTCTTT.

This chain links TRBV20-1 with TRBJ2-3; 8 nucleotides line up with TRBD1. CDR3 size: 16 residues. Trimming took 3 bases from V and 2 from J; bases not matched to a gene: 10. Germline-derived CDR1 and CDR2 are DFQATT and SNEGSKA (reference sequence). The DNA for the CDR3 is TGCAGTGCTAGCCCTTGGGACAGGACCAACACAGATACGCAGTATTTT. It translates to CSASPWDRTNTDTQYF.

This clonotype was picked up many times. The chain couples TRBV12-3 or TRBV12-4 to TRBJ2-7, with 7 positions matching TRBD2. The trim removed 7 bases at V and 2 bases at J, leaving 8 bases unmatched. This CDR3 is built from 14 residues. DNA of the CDR3: TGTGCCAGCACCCATGGGGGAGGGCCCTACGAGCAGTACTTC. It specifies CASTHGGGPYEQYF.

There are a few counts of this clonotype. V usage is TRBV6-4 and J usage is TRBJ1-2; D call uncertain. With 0 bases removed from V and 0 bases from J, the gap between germline ends came to 8 bases. Germline V gene lookup returns CDR1 MRHNA and CDR2 SNTAGT. The CDR3 is 15 amino acids. The CDR3 DNA follows: TGTGCCAGCAGTGACTCGAGGTCAGCTAACTATGGCTACACCTTC. Translating gives CASSDSRSANYGYTF.